Shown below are 26 T cell receptor beta chains from a single sample sequenced in a study of monozygotic twins with inflammatory bowel disease. TCRdb reprocessed the 5' RACE reads; each CDR3 protein has one entry and no DNA is given. Its clone listing holds roughly 160,000 distinct CDR3 sequences. The sequenced material came from blood. The receptor set was obtained from a human donor with ulcerative colitis or Crohn's disease, or a healthy co-twin of an affected twin (not recorded which).

This chain joins TRBV5-1 and TRBJ2-3; TCRdb's D call, TRBD2, is unchecked because there is no DNA. This CDR3 comprises 15 residues. Germline V gene lookup returns CDR1 SGHRS and CDR2 YFSETQ. The CDR3 loop is CASSLAGGIGDTQYF. The whole variable domain, filled in from reference TRBV5-1 and TRBJ2-3, reads KAGVTQTPRYLIKTRGQQVTLSCSPISGHRSVSWYQQTPGQGLQFLFEYFSETQRNKGNFPGRFSGRQFSNSRSEMNVSTLELGDSALYLCASSLAGGIGDTQYFGPGTRLTVL.

The CDR3 here is CASSRGQNTGELFF. The chain joins TRBV18 to TRBJ2-2; without DNA, the TCRdb call of TRBD1 cannot be checked. Germline lookup yields CDR1 KGHSH and CDR2 LQKENI. The CDR3 is 14 residues long.

The chain employs TRBV4-3 and TRBJ2-4. The germline V gene encodes CDR1 LGHNA and CDR2 YSLEER. The CDR3 runs to 14 residues. CDR3 residues: CASSQEGGENIQYF.

The chain carries TRBV7-9 and TRBJ1-1; TCRdb's D call of TRBD1 is untestable without DNA. This CDR3 is built from 15 residues. CDR1 is SEHNR, CDR2 FQNEAQ, per germline (reference sequence). The CDR3 protein is CASSPIRRGHTEAFF.

The chain is built from TRBV28 and TRBJ2-5; without DNA, the TCRdb call of TRBD1 cannot be checked. This CDR3 contains 14 residues. The germline CDR1 and CDR2 sequences are MDHEN and SYDVKM. The CDR3 region is CASSSRGGRETQYF.

The genes are TRBV6-6 and TRBJ2-3; lacking DNA, the TRBD1 call made by TCRdb goes unchecked. The CDR3 has 14 residues. Germline-derived CDR1 and CDR2 are MNHNY and SVGAGI (reference sequence). This CDR3 reads CASRRGGRTDTQYF.

The chain joins TRBV2 to TRBJ2-3; absent DNA, TCRdb's TRBD2 call cannot be checked. The CDR3 is 14 residues long. Germline CDR1 reads SNHLY; CDR2 reads FYNNEI. The CDR3 sequence is CASSLAGVGDTQYF.

CDR3 sequence reads: CSARGRVAEAFF. V usage is TRBV20-1 and J usage is TRBJ1-1; the D call from TCRdb, TRBD1, cannot be confirmed without DNA. Germline V gives CDR1 DFQATT, CDR2 SNEGSKA (reference sequence). The CDR3 is 12 residues long.

The chain carries TRBV7-2 and TRBJ2-3; TCRdb indicates TRBD1, and absent DNA this call remains unverified. Germline CDR1 SGHTA, CDR2 FQGNSA. This CDR3 spans 13 amino acids. CDR3 loop: CASTRWSLEGQYF. Filled out from reference TRBV7-2 and TRBJ2-3, the complete variable domain reads GAGVSQSPSNKVTEKGKDVELRCDPISGHTALYWYRQSLGQGLEFLIYFQGNSAPDKSGLPSDRFSAERTGGSVSTLTIQRTQQEDSAVYLCASTRWSLEGQYFGPGTRLTVL.

The CDR3 reads CASRSDKYTEAFF. J is TRBJ1-1 and V is TRBV19. The CDR3 is 13 residues long. CDR1 is LNHDA and CDR2 is SQIVND in the germline V gene (reference sequence).

CDR3 protein: CASSLKAEGTEQYF. The chain is built from TRBV28 and TRBJ2-7; as DNA is missing, the TRBD2 call by TCRdb cannot be tested. The germline gives CDR1 MDHEN, CDR2 SYDVKM. This CDR3 comprises 14 residues.

This sequence joins TRBV3-1 and TRBJ1-1; TCRdb indicates TRBD1, and absent DNA this call remains unverified. The CDR3 spans 15 residues. From germline, CDR1 is LGHDT and CDR2 YNNKEL (reference sequence). CDR3 region: CASSQELTPGVAAFF.

The chain couples TRBV29-1 to TRBJ2-1. Germline V gene sequence: CDR1 SQVTM, CDR2 ANQGSEA. The CDR3 contains 11 residues. The CDR3: CSVGPYNEQFF.

V usage is TRBV7-2 and J usage is TRBJ2-2; TCRdb reports TRBD2, a call that lacks DNA to check it against. Per the germline V gene, CDR1 is SGHTA and CDR2 is FQGNSA. This CDR3 comprises 17 residues. The chain's CDR3 is CASSPLAGLGGTGELFF.

The chain uses TRBV20-1 and TRBJ1-3. The CDR3 covers 12 residues. Germline CDR1 DFQATT, CDR2 SNEGSKA (reference sequence). The CDR3 spells CSALALENTIYF.

The genes are TRBV7-9 and TRBJ1-2; as DNA is missing, the TRBD1 call by TCRdb cannot be tested. The CDR3 spans 12 residues. CDR1 is SEHNR, CDR2 FQNEAQ, per germline (reference sequence). CDR3: CASSRARDGYTF.

This chain joins TRBV5-4 and TRBJ2-7; there is no DNA to check the TCRdb D call of TRBD1. The CDR3 is 14 residues long. Germline-derived CDR1 and CDR2 are SGHNT and YYREEE (reference sequence). The CDR3 sequence is CASSRLGRVYEQYF.

The gene calls are TRBV28 and TRBJ1-1; TCRdb's D gene call, TRBD1, goes unchecked for lack of DNA. CDR1 and CDR2 from the germline V gene are MDHEN and SYDVKM. The CDR3 contains 17 residues. The CDR3 region is CASSPPDRGGMNTEAFF.

The chain is built from TRBV7-9 and TRBJ2-1; TCRdb lists TRBD2, though no DNA is available to test this call. The germline gives CDR1 SEHNR, CDR2 FQNEAQ (reference sequence). The CDR3 has 16 residues. CDR3 in amino acids: CASSLGLADSYNEQFF.

This chain uses TRBV7-7 with TRBJ2-7; the D call of TRBD1 rests on TCRdb alone, since no DNA is present to check it. CDR3 length: 13 residues. The germline V gene encodes CDR1 SSHAT and CDR2 FNYEAQ (reference sequence). The CDR3 protein is CASSLGATDEQYF.

The J gene is TRBJ2-1, the V gene TRBV3-1; TCRdb's D call of TRBD2 is untestable without DNA. The CDR3 runs to 18 residues. Germline CDR1 and CDR2: LGHDT and YNNKEL (reference sequence). CDR3 sequence reads: CASSQDIPGSEGSNEQFF.

The chain has TRBV6-2 or TRBV6-3 and TRBJ1-5. Germline-derived CDR1 and CDR2 are MNHEY and SVGEGT. The CDR3 has 12 residues. The CDR3 sequence is CASGNPNQPQHF.

This chain links TRBV3-1 with TRBJ2-1; there is no DNA to check the TCRdb D call of TRBD1. CDR3 length: 14 amino acids. Per germline, CDR1 LGHDT and CDR2 YNNKEL (reference sequence). CDR3 sequence: CASSQAGQSNEQFF.

The V call is TRBV12-3 or TRBV12-4, the J call TRBJ2-7; TCRdb's assignment of TRBD1 cannot be checked, as there is no DNA. The CDR3 consists of 13 residues. The CDR3 here is CASSQGQDYEQYF.

CDR3 residues: CASSSYRASDSYEQYF. V and J are TRBV18 and TRBJ2-7; TCRdb outputs TRBD1, but without DNA this stays unchecked. The germline V gene has CDR1 KGHSH and CDR2 LQKENI. The CDR3 is made up of 16 amino acids.

This chain joins TRBV20-1 and TRBJ2-5; the TRBD2 assignment by TCRdb is unverifiable without DNA. The germline V gene encodes CDR1 DFQATT and CDR2 SNEGSKA (reference sequence). This CDR3 contains 16 residues. The CDR3 sequence is CSARGYTSGKQETQYF.